The 4 T cell receptor beta chains listed next were all sequenced from one sample in a study. Treg sorting used a CD4+CD25+CD127-/low gate. One entry per CDR3 protein, called by TCRdb with MiXCR from the 5' RACE reads. Found here are over 45,000 distinct CDR3 sequences, roughly 28% of them singletons; the top ten hold under 2.5%. The sequenced sample was tumor-infiltrating Tregs sorted from the breast tumor. The receptors here all came from a female donor with breast cancer.

This clonotype has a count of ten or more. The J gene is TRBJ2-1, the V gene TRBV6-1; TRBD1 might be the D (6 bases). Trimming pared 6 bases from V and 6 bases from J, leaving 12 bases between. From germline, CDR1 is MNHNS and CDR2 SASEGT. The CDR3 is made up of 13 amino acids. CDR3 sequence (DNA): TGTGCCAGCAGGTCGACAGGTTTCAATGAGCAGTTCTTC. Translation: CASRSTGFNEQFF.

This chain joins TRBV28 and TRBJ2-7, with D uncertain. The CDR3 consists of 13 residues. V was clipped by 8 bases and J by 3 bases, with 14 bases between them. Germline V CDR1 and CDR2: MDHEN, SYDVKM. CDR3 DNA: TGTGCCAGCTCCAGAGCCCGCTACTACGAGCAGTACTTC. Translating it yields CASSRARYYEQYF.

In its sample, this clonotype was seen a few times. The rearrangement uses TRBV3-1 and TRBJ2-7, with TRBD1 as a possible D gene (6 bases). The V gene lost 5 bases and the J gene lost 3 bases, with 14 bases spanning the gap. The CDR3 extends over 14 amino acids. Germline V gene lookup returns CDR1 LGHDT and CDR2 YNNKEL (reference sequence). CDR3 sequence reads: CASSKQGSGYEQYF. Written as DNA, the CDR3 is TGTGCCAGCAGCAAACAGGGCTCTGGCTACGAGCAGTACTTC.

J is TRBJ2-2 and V is TRBV6-2 or TRBV6-3; D is unclear. The V end lost 5 bases, the J end lost 2 bases, and 0 bases lay between the germline ends. Germline V gene lookup returns CDR1 MNHEY and CDR2 SVGEGT. The CDR3 is 11 amino acids. The CDR3 spells CASSNTGELFF. The CDR3 DNA reads TGTGCCAGCAGTAACACCGGGGAGCTGTTTTTT.